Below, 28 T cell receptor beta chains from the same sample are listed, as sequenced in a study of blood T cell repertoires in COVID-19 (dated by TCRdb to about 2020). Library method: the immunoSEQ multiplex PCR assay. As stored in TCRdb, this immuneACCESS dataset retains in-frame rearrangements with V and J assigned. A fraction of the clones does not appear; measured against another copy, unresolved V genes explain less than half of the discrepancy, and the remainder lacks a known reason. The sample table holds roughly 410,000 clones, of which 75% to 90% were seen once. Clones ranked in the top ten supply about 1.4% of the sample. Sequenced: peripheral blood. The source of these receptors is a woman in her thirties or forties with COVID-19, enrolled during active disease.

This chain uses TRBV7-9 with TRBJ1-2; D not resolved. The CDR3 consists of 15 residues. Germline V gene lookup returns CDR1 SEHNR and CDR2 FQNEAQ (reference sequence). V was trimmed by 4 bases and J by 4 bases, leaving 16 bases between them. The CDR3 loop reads CASSSMRKAAYGYTF. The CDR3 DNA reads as TGTGCCAGCAGCTCAATGAGAAAGGCGGCCTATGGCTACACCTTC.

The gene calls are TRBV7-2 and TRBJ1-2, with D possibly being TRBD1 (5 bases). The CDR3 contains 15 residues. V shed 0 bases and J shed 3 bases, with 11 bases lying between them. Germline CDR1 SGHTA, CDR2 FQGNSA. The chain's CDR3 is CASSLAGALDYGYTF. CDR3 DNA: TGTGCCAGCAGCTTAGCAGGGGCCCTGGACTATGGCTACACCTTC.

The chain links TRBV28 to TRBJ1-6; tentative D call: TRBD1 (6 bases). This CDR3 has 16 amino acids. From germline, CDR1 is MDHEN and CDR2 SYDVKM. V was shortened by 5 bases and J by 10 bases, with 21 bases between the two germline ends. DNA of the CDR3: TGTGCCAGCAGTGCGTACACAGGGCAAAGGGGCTCACCCCTCCACTTT. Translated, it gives CASSAYTGQRGSPLHF.

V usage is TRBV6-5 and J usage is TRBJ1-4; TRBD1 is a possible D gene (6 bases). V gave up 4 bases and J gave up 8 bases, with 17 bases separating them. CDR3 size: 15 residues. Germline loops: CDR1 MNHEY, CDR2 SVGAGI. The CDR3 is CASSSQRGAGEKLFF. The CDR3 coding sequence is TGTGCCAGCAGTTCCCAGCGGGGGGCGGGGGAAAAACTGTTTTTT.

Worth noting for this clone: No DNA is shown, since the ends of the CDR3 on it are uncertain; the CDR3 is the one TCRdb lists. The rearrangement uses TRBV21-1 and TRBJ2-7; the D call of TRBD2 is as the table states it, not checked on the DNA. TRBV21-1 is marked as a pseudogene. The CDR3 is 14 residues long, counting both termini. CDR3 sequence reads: CASSKVGGGSPQYF.

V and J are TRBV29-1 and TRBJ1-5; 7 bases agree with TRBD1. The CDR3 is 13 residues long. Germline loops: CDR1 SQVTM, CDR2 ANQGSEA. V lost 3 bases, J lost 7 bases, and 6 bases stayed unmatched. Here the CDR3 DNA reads TGCAGCGTTGATACAGGGGTAGGGCAGCCCCAGCATTTT. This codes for CSVDTGVGQPQHF. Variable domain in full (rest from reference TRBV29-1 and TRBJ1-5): SAVISQKPSRDICQRGTSLTIQCQVDSQVTMMFWYRQQPGQSLTLIATANQGSEATYESGFVIDKFPISRPNLTFSTLTVSNMSPEDSSIYLCSVDTGVGQPQHFGDGTRLSIL.

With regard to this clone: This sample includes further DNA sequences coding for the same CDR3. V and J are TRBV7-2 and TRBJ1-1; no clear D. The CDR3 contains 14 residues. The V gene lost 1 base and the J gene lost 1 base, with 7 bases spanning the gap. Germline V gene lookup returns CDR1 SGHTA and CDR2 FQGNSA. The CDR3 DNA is TGTGCCAGCAGCTTAGGTGCAGGGAACACTGAAGCTTTCTTT. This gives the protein CASSLGAGNTEAFF.

DNA for the CDR3: TGTGCCAGCAGTCGCCAACGGACAGGACCGATATACAATGAGCAGTTCTTC. This sequence encodes CASSRQRTGPIYNEQFF. The gene calls are TRBV6-6 and TRBJ2-1; 7 nucleotides line up with TRBD1. V shed 5 bases, J shed 4 bases, and the junction held 14 bases outside the gene matches. The CDR3 is 17 amino acids. CDR1 and CDR2 from the germline V gene are MNHNY and SVGAGI (reference sequence).

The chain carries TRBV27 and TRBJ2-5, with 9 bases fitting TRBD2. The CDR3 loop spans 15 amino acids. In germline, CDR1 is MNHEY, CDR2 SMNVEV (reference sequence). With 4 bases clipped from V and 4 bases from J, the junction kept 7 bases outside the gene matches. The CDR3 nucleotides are TGTGCCAGCAGTTCTAGGACGACTAGCGGAGAGACCCAGTACTTC. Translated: CASSSRTTSGETQYF.

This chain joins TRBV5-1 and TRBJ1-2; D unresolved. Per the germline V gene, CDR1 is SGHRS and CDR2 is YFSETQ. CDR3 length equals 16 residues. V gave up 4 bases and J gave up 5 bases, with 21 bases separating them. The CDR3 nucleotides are TGCGCCAGCAGCCGAGATACCCAACGCGGCCCTTATGGCTACACCTTC. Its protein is CASSRDTQRGPYGYTF.

Here the CDR3 reads CASSPGSGRRDEQFF. In nucleotides, the CDR3 is TGTGCCAGCAGCCCGGGTAGCGGGAGGAGGGATGAGCAGTTCTTC. The gene calls are TRBV11-1 and TRBJ2-1, with TRBD2 matching over 10 bases. From germline, CDR1 is SGHAT and CDR2 FQDESV (reference sequence). CDR3 size: 15 residues. The V gene end was trimmed by 5 bases and the J gene end by 8 bases; junction bases not matched to a gene: 9.

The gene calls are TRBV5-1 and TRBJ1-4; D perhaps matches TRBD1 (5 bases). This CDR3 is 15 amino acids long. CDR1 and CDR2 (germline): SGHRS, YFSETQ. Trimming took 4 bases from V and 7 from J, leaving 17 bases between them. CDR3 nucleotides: TGCGCCAGCAGCGAAGACGGGGGAAGAGGTGAAAAACTGTTTTTT. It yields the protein CASSEDGGRGEKLFF.

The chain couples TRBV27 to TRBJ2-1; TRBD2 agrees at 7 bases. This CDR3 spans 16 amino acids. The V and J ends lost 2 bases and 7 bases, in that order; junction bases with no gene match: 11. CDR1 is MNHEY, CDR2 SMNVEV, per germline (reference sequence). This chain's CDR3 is CASSLQRDRLDNEQFF. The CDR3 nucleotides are TGTGCCAGCAGTTTACAGCGGGACCGACTTGATAATGAGCAGTTCTTC.

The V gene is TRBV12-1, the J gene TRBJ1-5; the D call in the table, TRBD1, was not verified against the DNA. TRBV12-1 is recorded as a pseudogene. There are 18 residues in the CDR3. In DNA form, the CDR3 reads TGTGCCAGCAGCCTCCGGGACAGGGGGCACTATAGCAATCAGCCCCAGCATTTT. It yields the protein CASSLRDRGHYSNQPQHF.

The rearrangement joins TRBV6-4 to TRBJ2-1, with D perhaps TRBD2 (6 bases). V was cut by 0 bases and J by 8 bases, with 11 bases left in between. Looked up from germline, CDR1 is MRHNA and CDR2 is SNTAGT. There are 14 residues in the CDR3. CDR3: CASSDSTSSHEQFF. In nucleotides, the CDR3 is TGTGCCAGCAGTGACTCCACTAGCTCCCATGAGCAGTTCTTC.

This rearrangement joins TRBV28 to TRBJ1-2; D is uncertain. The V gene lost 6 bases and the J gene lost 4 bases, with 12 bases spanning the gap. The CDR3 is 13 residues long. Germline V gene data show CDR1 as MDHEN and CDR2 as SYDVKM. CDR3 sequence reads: CASRHPQTYGYTF. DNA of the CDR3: TGTGCCAGCAGACACCCACAGACCTATGGCTACACCTTC.

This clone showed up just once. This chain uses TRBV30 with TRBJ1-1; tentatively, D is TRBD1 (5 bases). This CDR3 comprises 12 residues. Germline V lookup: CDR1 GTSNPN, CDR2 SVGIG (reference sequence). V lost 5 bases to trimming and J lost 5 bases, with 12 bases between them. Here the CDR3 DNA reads TGTGCCTGGCAGGGACTGCGAACTGAAGCTTTCTTT. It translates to CAWQGLRTEAFF.

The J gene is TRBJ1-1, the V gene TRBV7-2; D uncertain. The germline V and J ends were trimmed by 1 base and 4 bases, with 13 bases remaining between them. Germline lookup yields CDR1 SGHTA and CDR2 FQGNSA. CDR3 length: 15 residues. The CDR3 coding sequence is TGTGCCAGCAGCTTAGGGCAGGTTAAAATCACTGAAGCTTTCTTT. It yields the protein CASSLGQVKITEAFF.

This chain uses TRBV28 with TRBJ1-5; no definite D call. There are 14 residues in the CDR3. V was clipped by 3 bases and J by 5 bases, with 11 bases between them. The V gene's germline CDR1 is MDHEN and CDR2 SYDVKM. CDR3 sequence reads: CASSFVHEYQPQHF. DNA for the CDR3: TGTGCCAGCAGTTTCGTCCATGAGTATCAGCCCCAGCATTTT.

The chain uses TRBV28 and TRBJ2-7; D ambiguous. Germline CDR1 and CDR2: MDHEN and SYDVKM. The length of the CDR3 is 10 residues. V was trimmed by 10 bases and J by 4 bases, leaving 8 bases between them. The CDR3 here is CATLGYEQYF. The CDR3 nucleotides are TGTGCCACCCTAGGTTACGAGCAGTACTTC.

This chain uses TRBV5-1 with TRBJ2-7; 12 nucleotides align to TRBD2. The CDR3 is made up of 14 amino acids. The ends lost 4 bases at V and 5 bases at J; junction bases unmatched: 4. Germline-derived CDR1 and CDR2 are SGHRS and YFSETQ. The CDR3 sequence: CASSASGRANEQYF. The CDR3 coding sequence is TGCGCCAGCAGCGCTAGCGGGAGGGCCAACGAGCAGTACTTC.

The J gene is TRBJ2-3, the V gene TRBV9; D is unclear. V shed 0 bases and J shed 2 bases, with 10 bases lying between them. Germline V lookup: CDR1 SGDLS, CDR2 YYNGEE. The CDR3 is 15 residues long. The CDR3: CASSVVGTDTDTQYF. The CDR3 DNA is TGTGCCAGCAGCGTAGTAGGCACAGACACAGATACGCAGTATTTT.

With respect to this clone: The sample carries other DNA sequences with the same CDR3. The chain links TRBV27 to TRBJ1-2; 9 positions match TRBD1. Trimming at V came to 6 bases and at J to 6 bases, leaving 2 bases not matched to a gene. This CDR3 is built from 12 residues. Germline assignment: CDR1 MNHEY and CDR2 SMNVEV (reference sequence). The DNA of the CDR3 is TGTGCCAGCAGCAGGACAGGGGATGGCTACACCTTC. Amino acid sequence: CASSRTGDGYTF.

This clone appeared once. The CDR3 reads CASSQGTSGLTDTQYF. The DNA for the CDR3 is TGCGCCAGCAGCCAAGGGACTAGCGGGTTAACAGATACGCAGTATTTT. V gene TRBV5-1 combines with J gene TRBJ2-3, with 12 bases fitting TRBD2. CDR1 and CDR2 (germline): SGHRS, YFSETQ. CDR3 length: 16 residues. Trimming removed 4 bases from V and 3 bases from J; junction bases left unmatched: 6. Drawing the rest from reference TRBV5-1 and TRBJ2-3, the complete variable domain is KAGVTQTPRYLIKTRGQQVTLSCSPISGHRSVSWYQQTPGQGLQFLFEYFSETQRNKGNFPGRFSGRQFSNSRSEMNVSTLELGDSALYLCASSQGTSGLTDTQYFGPGTRLTVL.

The CDR3 nucleotides read TGCGCCAGCAGCTTGGGCCCAGGGCAGGAGTACGAGCAGTACTTC. Its translation is CASSLGPGQEYEQYF. The V and J genes are TRBV5-1 and TRBJ2-7; D might be TRBD1 (5 bases). The CDR3 contains 15 residues. The germline V and J ends were trimmed by 0 bases and 4 bases, with 14 bases remaining between them. In germline, CDR1 is SGHRS, CDR2 YFSETQ.

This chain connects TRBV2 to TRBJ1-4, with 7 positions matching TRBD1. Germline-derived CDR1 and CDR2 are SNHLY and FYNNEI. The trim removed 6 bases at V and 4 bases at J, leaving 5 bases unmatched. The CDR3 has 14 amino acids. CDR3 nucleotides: TGTGCCAGCAGGATGGGACAGAATAATGAAAAACTGTTTTTT. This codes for CASRMGQNNEKLFF. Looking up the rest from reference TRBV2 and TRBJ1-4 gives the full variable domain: EPEVTQTPSHQVTQMGQEVILRCVPISNHLYFYWYRQILGQKVEFLVSFYNNEISEKSEIFDDQFSVERPDGSNFTLKIRSTKLEDSAMYFCASRMGQNNEKLFFGSGTQLSVL.

CDR3 sequence: CASSQILPGHTILGRGQPQHF. The CDR3 DNA sequence: TGTGCCAGCAGCCAAATACTCCCAGGGCACACCATCCTCGGTCGTGGTCAGCCCCAGCATTTT. The chain links TRBV3-1 (or the pseudogene TRBV3-2) to TRBJ1-5; maybe TRBD1 (5 bases). The ends were cut back, 2 bases at V and 6 bases at J, with 32 bases in the middle. The CDR3 totals 21 residues. Germline V gene sequence: CDR1 LGHDT, CDR2 YNNKEL (reference sequence).

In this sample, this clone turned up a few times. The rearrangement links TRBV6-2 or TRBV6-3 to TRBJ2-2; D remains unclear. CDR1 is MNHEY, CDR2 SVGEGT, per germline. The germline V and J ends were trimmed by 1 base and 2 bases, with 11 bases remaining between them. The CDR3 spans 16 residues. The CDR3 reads CASSYFSFPNTGELFF. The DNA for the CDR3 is TGTGCCAGCAGTTACTTCTCTTTTCCCAACACCGGGGAGCTGTTTTTT.